This T cell receptor beta chain was sequenced during a study of beta chain features in type 1 diabetes. The entirety of the isolated RNA underwent reverse transcription, so expressed TCRB transcripts were sequenced. Naive, central memory and regulatory T cell samples came to a mean of approximately 3.3 million reads. Here immunoSEQ multiplex PCR was the method, and the copy in TCRdb shows in-frame clones only, minus some. The data hold 250,000 to 400,000 clones, with 13% to 15% observed a single time. The CDR3 runs to 13 residues. The germline gives CDR1 MGHRA, CDR2 YSYEKL. V was trimmed by 1 base and J by 10 bases, leaving 13 bases between them. This clone was seen more than once but under ten times.

The sequenced sample was central memory CD4+ T cells from blood. The sequence derives from a man aged 25-45 years in good health. The chain combines TRBV4-1 with TRBJ1-1, with unresolved D. The CDR3, as DNA: TGCGCCAGCAGCCAAGGACCCGGGATTGGAGCTTTCTTT. Translating gives CASSQGPGIGAFF.